A selection of T cell receptor beta chains follows, all from one sample in a study of cytomegalovirus exposure and HLA in healthy donors. Assay: immunoSEQ multiplex PCR; the TCRdb copy retains only in-frame clones and omits some. Among 110,000 to 150,000 clones listed, 80% were seen once. Sample: PBMCs. Receptors were obtained from a man aged 35-49 years in good health and CMV-seronegative. The CDR3 runs from the conserved cysteine through the conserved F or W. D genes are given only for firm matches. The size entry is marked missing in some rows and otherwise reads once, few, many or a size class.

d_gene | abundance | j_gene | v_gene | CDR3nt | CDR3aa
TRBD2 | NA | TRBJ2-2 | TRBV30 | TGTGCCTGGAGTGTGGCAGGGGGACTAGCCCCCGGGGAGCTGTTTTTT | CAWSVAGGLAPGELFF
TRBD1 | NA | TRBJ2-7 | TRBV5-1 | TGCGCCAGCAGCTTGGTCGCGACAGGGTCCTACGAGCAGTACTTC | CASSLVATGSYEQYF
NA | NA | TRBJ2-1 | TRBV7-2 | TGTGCCAGCAGCTTAGACTATTCGAGCTCCTACAATGAGCAGTTCTTC | CASSLDYSSSYNEQFF
TRBD2 | NA | TRBJ2-7 | TRBV7-8 | TGTGCCAGCAGCTGGACTAGCGGGGCCTACGAGCAGTACTTC | CASSWTSGAYEQYF
TRBD1 | NA | TRBJ1-4 | TRBV6-6 | TGTGCCAGCGCAGGGGGCTTGGAAAAACTGTTTTTT | CASAGGLEKLFF
TRBD1 | NA | TRBJ2-7 | TRBV18 | TGTGCCAGCTCACCGGTCCGGGACAGCTACGAGCAGTACTTC | CASSPVRDSYEQYF
NA | NA | TRBJ2-7 | TRBV10-1 | TGCGCCAGCAGTTCTACAGCCGAGCAGTACTTC | CASSSTAEQYF
NA | NA | TRBJ1-1 | TRBV19 | TGTGCCAGTAGTCCGGTGTTCGGGAACACTGAAGCTTTCTTT | CASSPVFGNTEAFF
NA | NA | TRBJ1-1 | TRBV13 | TGTGCCAGCAGCTTAGTCCTCGGCAGGGACACTGAAGCTTTCTTT | CASSLVLGRDTEAFF
NA | NA | TRBJ2-2 | TRBV9 | TGTGCCAGCAGCGTGGGATCCACAGGGACCGGGGAGCTGTTTTTT | CASSVGSTGTGELFF
TRBD1 | NA | TRBJ1-6 | TRBV7-9 | TGTGCCAGCAGCTTGTGGACAGGGATCTCACCCCTCCACTTT | CASSLWTGISPLHF
TRBD2 | medium-sized | TRBJ2-3 | TRBV6-4 | TGTGCCAGCAGTAACGGGGGGGCCACAGATACGCAGTATTTT | CASSNGGATDTQYF
TRBD1 | few | TRBJ1-1 | TRBV19 | TGTGCCAGTAGCCCGACAGGGGGGAACACTGAAGCTTTCTTT | CASSPTGGNTEAFF
TRBD1 | NA | TRBJ1-2 | TRBV5-1 | TGCGCCAGCAGCCTCGACAGGGAAAGGAACTATGGCTACACCTTC | CASSLDRERNYGYTF
TRBD1 | NA | TRBJ1-2 | TRBV9 | TGTGCCAGCACTAAAACAGGGGACGACTATGGCTACACCTTC | CASTKTGDDYGYTF
TRBD2 | NA | TRBJ2-1 | TRBV28 | TGTGCCAGCAGTTTAGGGCCAGCGGGGGGCGACAATGAGCAGTTCTTC | CASSLGPAGGDNEQFF
TRBD1 | NA | TRBJ2-7 | TRBV29-1 | TGCAGCGTCCCCAGCCGGGACAGGGAACTCGAGCAGTACTTC | CSVPSRDRELEQYF
TRBD1 | NA | TRBJ2-2 | TRBV7-2 | TGTGCCAGTCTAACCGGGACAGGGAACACCGGGGAGCTGTTTTTT | CASLTGTGNTGELFF
NA | NA | TRBJ1-1 | TRBV19 | TGTGCCAGTAGTTCCGGGATAAACACTGAAGCTTTCTTT | CASSSGINTEAFF
TRBD1 | NA | TRBJ1-5 | TRBV10-3 | TGTGCCATCAGTGCTTCCCCGGGACAGGGAGAACAGCCCCAGCATTTT | CAISASPGQGEQPQHF
NA | NA | TRBJ1-2 | TRBV27 | TGTGCCAGCAGTCCCCGACAGCTTTTCTATGGCTACACCTTC | CASSPRQLFYGYTF
TRBD1 | once | TRBJ1-3 | TRBV5-1 | TGCGCCAGCAGCACCGGACAGGGGGCGACCGGAAACACCATATATTTT | CASSTGQGATGNTIYF
TRBD1 | NA | TRBJ2-2 | TRBV19 | TGTGCCAGTAGTATCACAGGGGGGACCGGGGAGCTGTTTTTT | CASSITGGTGELFF
NA | NA | TRBJ1-5 | TRBV7-3 | TGTGCCAGCAGCCCGGACAGTAGCAATCAGCCCCAGCATTTT | CASSPDSSNQPQHF
NA | NA | TRBJ2-4 | TRBV6-1 | TGTGCCAGCAGTGAAGCGCCGACGTCGGGAAACATTCAGTACTTC | CASSEAPTSGNIQYF
NA | few | TRBJ2-2 | TRBV4-3 | TGCGCCAGCAGCCAGCCGCCCGGGTCCCAGGGCGGGGAGCTGTTTTTT | CASSQPPGSQGGELFF
NA | NA | TRBJ1-1 | TRBV15 | TGTGCCACCAGCAGAGTCAGGGTCGGGAACACTGAAGCTTTCTTT | CATSRVRVGNTEAFF